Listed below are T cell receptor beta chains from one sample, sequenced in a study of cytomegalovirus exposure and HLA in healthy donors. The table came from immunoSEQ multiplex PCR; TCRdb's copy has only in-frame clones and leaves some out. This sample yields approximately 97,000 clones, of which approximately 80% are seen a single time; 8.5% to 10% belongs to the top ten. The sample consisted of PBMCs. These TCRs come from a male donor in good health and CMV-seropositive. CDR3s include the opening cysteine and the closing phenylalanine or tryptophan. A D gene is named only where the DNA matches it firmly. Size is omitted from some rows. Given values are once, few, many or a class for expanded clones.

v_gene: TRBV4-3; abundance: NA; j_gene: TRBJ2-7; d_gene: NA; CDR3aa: CASSGSSAPPYEQYF; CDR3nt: TGCGCCAGCAGCGGGTCTAGCGCTCCTCCCTACGAGCAGTACTTC
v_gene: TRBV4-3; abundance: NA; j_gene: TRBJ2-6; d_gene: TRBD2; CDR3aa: CASSLGLAGGGGANGLTF; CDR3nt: TGCGCCAGCAGCCTGGGACTAGCGGGAGGGGGTGGGGCCAACGGCCTGACTTTC
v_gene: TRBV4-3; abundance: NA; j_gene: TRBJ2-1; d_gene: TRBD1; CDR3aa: CASSQADRVVRNEQFF; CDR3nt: TGCGCCAGCAGCCAAGCTGACAGGGTAGTTCGGAATGAGCAGTTCTTC
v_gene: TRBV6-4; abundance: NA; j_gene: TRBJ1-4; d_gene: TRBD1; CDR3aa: CASSDSAGGLTTTNEKLFF; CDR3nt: TGTGCCAGCAGTGACTCGGCAGGGGGCCTAACCACGACTAATGAAAAACTGTTTTTT
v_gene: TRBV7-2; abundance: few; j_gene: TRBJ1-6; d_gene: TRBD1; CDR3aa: CASRSTGGYNSPLHF; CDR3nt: TGTGCCAGCAGGTCGACAGGGGGCTATAATTCACCCCTCCACTTT
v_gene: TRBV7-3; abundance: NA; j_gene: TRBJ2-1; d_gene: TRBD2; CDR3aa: CASSPPGTSGIREQFF; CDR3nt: TGTGCCAGCAGCCCCCCCGGGACTAGCGGGATACGGGAGCAGTTCTTC
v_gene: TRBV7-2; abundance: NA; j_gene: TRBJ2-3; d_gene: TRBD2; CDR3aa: CASSLASGGTDTQYF; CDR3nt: TGTGCCAGCAGCTTAGCCAGCGGGGGCACAGATACGCAGTATTTT
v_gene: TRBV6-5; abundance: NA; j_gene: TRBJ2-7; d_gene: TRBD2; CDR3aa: CASRPGLDYEQYF; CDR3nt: TGTGCCAGCCGGCCGGGACTAGACTACGAGCAGTACTTC
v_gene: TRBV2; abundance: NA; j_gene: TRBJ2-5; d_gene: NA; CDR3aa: CASSGGGTTQETQYF; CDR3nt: TGTGCCAGCAGTGGTGGCGGGACCACCCAAGAGACCCAGTACTTC
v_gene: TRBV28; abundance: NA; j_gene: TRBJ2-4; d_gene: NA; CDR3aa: CASNSRAQGRNIQYF; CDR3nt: TGTGCCAGCAACTCACGGGCGCAGGGCAGAAACATTCAGTACTTC
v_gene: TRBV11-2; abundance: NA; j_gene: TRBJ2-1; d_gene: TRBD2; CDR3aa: CASSPAGLAVYNEQFF; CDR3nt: TGTGCCAGCAGCCCAGCCGGACTAGCGGTCTACAATGAGCAGTTCTTC
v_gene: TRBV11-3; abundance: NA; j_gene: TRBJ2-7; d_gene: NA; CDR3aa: CASSKSQFFGYEEQYF; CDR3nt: TGTGCCAGCAGCAAAAGTCAGTTTTTCGGGTACGAAGAGCAGTACTTC
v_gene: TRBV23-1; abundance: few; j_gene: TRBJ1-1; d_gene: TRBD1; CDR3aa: CASSQRTGRGEAFF; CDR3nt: TGCGCCAGCAGCCAACGGACAGGGAGAGGGGAAGCTTTCTTT
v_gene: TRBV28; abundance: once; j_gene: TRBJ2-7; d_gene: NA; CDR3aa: CASNTDRFDEQYF; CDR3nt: TGTGCCAGCAACACCGACAGGTTCGACGAGCAGTACTTC
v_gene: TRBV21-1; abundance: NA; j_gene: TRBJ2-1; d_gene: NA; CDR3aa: CASSRGTRGEQFF; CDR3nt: TGTGCCAGCAGCCGCGGGACCCGTGGTGAGCAGTTCTTC
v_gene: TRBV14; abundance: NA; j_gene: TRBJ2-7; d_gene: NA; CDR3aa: CASSQVPGYEQYF; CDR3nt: TGTGCCAGCAGCCAAGTTCCGGGATACGAGCAGTACTTC
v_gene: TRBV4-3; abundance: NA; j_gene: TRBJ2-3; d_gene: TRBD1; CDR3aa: CASSHGQGNTDTQYF; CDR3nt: TGCGCCAGCAGCCATGGACAGGGGAACACAGATACGCAGTATTTT
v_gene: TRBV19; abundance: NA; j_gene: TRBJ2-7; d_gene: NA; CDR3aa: CASSQDVVVLREQYF; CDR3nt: TGTGCCAGTAGCCAAGACGTAGTGGTACTACGCGAGCAGTACTTC
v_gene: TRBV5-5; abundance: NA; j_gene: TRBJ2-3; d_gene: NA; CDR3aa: CASSVGTSTTDTQYF; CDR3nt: TGTGCCAGCAGCGTCGGGACTTCCACCACAGATACGCAGTATTTT
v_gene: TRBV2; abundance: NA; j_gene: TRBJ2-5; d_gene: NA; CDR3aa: CASKTGQPMETQYF; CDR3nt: TGTGCCAGCAAGACAGGACAGCCCATGGAGACCCAGTACTTC